The clone carrying this T cell receptor beta chain was seen just once. Its specificity is unknown. The record originates from a study of T cell repertoires in cytomegalovirus infection. Whole-study findings and limits: HLA-C-restricted CMV clonotypes gave the most frequent clonotype in two of eight donors.

Germline lookup yields CDR1 MNHEY and CDR2 SVGEGT. The CDR3 length is 16 residues. J was trimmed by 0 bases and V by 8 bases; bases with no gene match: 10. MiXCR, applied by TCRdb to the reads, yields one record per CDR3 protein. The data show approximately 73,000 distinct CDR3 sequences, 35% to 45% seen once. The chain employs TRBV6-2 or TRBV6-3 and TRBJ2-4; TRBD1 matches at 7 bases. Sequencing used CD8+ T cells from cultured PBMCs, obtained from culture after CMV antigen stimulation. The receptor comes from a human donor in good health (CMV status not recorded). Some clones in this sample may be carry-over from other donors' samples. The CDR3 nucleotides are TGTGCCAGCGCTGACGCCGGGACAGTAGCCAAAAACATTCAGTACTTC. This sequence encodes CASADAGTVAKNIQYF.